This TCR beta chain was identified in a study of blood T cell repertoires in COVID-19. Overall study: From T cells, B-cell-depleted T cells, or PBMCs came the material, which was cDNA or gDNA.

CDR1 and CDR2 (germline): MNHEY, SMNVEV (reference sequence). There are 13 residues in the CDR3. Trimming pared 6 bases from V and 0 bases from J, leaving 9 bases between. Under the authors' procedure: Estimation of nucleated cell counts was performed using reference gene primer amplification. Data came from immunoSEQ multiplex PCR; TCRdb stores just in-frame clones and leaves some out. The V and J calls and the clone size are those of that table, but D and trimming were determined from the DNA. Here the sample spans 100,000 or so clones, nearly 90% being singletons. The sequenced material came from peripheral blood. This chain uses TRBV27 with TRBJ2-7; D gene uncertain. This TCR came from a man aged 50-60 years with active COVID-19. The CDR3 DNA sequence: TGTGCCAGCAGGCCTACCTTCTCCTACGAGCAGTACTTC. It is translated as CASRPTFSYEQYF.